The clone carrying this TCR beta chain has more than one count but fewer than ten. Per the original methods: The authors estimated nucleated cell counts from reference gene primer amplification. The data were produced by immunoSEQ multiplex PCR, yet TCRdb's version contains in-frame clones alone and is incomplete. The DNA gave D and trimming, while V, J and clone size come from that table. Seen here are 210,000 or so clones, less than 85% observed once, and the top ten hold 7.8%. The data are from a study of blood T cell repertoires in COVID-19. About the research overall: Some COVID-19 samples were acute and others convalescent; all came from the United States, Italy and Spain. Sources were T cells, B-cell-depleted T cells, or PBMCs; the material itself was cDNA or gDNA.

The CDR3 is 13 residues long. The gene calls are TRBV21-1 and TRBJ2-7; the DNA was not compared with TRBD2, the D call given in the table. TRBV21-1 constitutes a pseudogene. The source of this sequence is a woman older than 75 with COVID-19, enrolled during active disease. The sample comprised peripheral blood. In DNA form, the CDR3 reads TGTGCCACCCCGACTAGCGAGACCTACGAGCAGTACTTC. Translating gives CATPTSETYEQYF.